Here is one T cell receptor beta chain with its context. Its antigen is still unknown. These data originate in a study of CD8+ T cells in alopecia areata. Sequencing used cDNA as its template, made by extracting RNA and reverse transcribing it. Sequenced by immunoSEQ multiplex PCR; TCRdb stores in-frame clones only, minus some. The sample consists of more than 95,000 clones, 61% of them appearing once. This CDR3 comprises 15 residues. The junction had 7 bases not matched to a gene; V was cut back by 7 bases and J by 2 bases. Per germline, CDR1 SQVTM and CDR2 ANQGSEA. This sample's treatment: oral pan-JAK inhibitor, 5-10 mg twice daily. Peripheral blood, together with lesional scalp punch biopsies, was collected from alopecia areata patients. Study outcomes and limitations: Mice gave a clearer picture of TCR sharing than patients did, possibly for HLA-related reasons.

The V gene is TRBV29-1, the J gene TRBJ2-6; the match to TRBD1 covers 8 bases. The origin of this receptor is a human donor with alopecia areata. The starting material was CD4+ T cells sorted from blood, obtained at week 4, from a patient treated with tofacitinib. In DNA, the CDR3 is TGCAGCGCTACGGACAGGGACACTGGGGCCAACGTCCTGACTTTC. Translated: CSATDRDTGANVLTF.